Listed below are T cell receptor beta chains from one sample, sequenced in a study of post-analysis software for immune sequencing data. TCRdb passed the PCR reads through MiXCR, listing each CDR3 protein once. The sample carries 350,000 to 500,000 distinct CDR3 sequences, 35% to 45% recorded once. The sequenced sample consisted of blood. Every receptor here comes from a girl aged 2 to 10 with multiple sclerosis. Each CDR3 is given with its conserved first and last residue. Fields, in order: J gene, clone size, V gene, D gene, CDR3 DNA, CDR3 protein. D genes are given only for firm matches. Some rows have no size entry. The others give once, few or many, or a class for an expanded clone.

TRBJ2-5 | few | TRBV7-2 | . | TGTGCCAGCAGCTTAGTTTCGACCGGAGCGAGAGAGACCCAGTACTTC | CASSLVSTGARETQYF
TRBJ2-3 | . | TRBV5-1 | . | TGCGCCAGCAATAGCGGTGCTACTGTTGATACGCAGTATTTT | CASNSGATVDTQYF
TRBJ2-7 | . | TRBV7-8 | . | TGTGCCAGCAGCAAAACTAGAAGGCTCTACGAGCAGTACTTC | CASSKTRRLYEQYF
TRBJ2-1 | . | TRBV20-1 | TRBD2 | TGCAGTGCTAGGGGGGGGTACTACAATGAGCAGTTCTTC | CSARGGYYNEQFF
TRBJ2-7 | . | TRBV20-1 | . | TGCAGTGCTAAGACAGACGACTATGCTGTAGAGGATCGGGAGCAGTACTTC | CSAKTDDYAVEDREQYF
TRBJ1-1 | . | TRBV9 | . | TGTGCCAGCAGCGTAGGGGGCACAGGGCGAACTGAAGCTTTCTTT | CASSVGGTGRTEAFF
TRBJ1-5 | . | TRBV15 | . | TGTGCCACCAGCAGAGATCTATTAGCAGGGCAGCAGCCCCAGCATTTT | CATSRDLLAGQQPQHF
TRBJ2-7 | few | TRBV12-3/TRBV12-4 | TRBD2 | TGTGCCAGCAGCGGCAGAGCGGGAGAGGCCTCCTACGAGCAGTACTTC | CASSGRAGEASYEQYF
TRBJ1-4 | few | TRBV7-2 | TRBD1 | TGTGCCAGCAGCTTAGCAGGGGGCAATGAAAAACTGTTTTTT | CASSLAGGNEKLFF
TRBJ2-7 | few | TRBV6-5 | . | TGTGCCAGCGCCTCGCCTGAGGCCTACGAGCAGTACTTC | CASASPEAYEQYF
TRBJ2-3 | few | TRBV20-1 | . | TGCAGTGCTAGCCTAGTCCCCACAGATACGCAGTATTTT | CSASLVPTDTQYF
TRBJ1-4 | once | TRBV7-9 | . | TGTGCCAGCAGCTATGGGACACCCTGTGAAAAACTGTTTTTT | CASSYGTPCEKLFF
TRBJ1-3 | . | TRBV9 | . | TGTGCCAGCAGCGTAGGACGGGGATCACGAACTGGAAACACCATATATTTT | CASSVGRGSRTGNTIYF
TRBJ2-5 | . | TRBV5-1 | TRBD1 | TGCGCCAGCAGCCTATTGACAGGGGGAAAAGAGACCCAGTACTTC | CASSLLTGGKETQYF
TRBJ1-2 | few | TRBV21-1 | . | TGTGCCAGCAGCAACCTTCTGAGTTTCTATGGCTACACCTTC | CASSNLLSFYGYTF
TRBJ2-7 | . | TRBV6-2/TRBV6-3 | TRBD2 | TGTGCCAGCACCGACATAGGACTAGCGGGAGGGAACGCTTACGAGCAGTACTTC | CASTDIGLAGGNAYEQYF
TRBJ2-5 | few | TRBV20-1 | . | TGCAGTGCTAGAGATACTCCACAAGAGACCCAGTACTTC | CSARDTPQETQYF
TRBJ2-6 | . | TRBV10-2 | . | TGCGCCAGCAGTGACAAGCGGTGCTTCTCTGGGGCCAACGTCCTGACTTTC | CASSDKRCFSGANVLTF
TRBJ1-3 | few | TRBV28 | . | TGTGCCAGCAGGCAGGGGAGAAACACCATATATTTT | CASRQGRNTIYF
TRBJ2-3 | few | TRBV5-1 | TRBD1 | TGCGCCAGCAGCTTATCGACAGGGGTCGCAGATACGCAGTATTTT | CASSLSTGVADTQYF
TRBJ2-1 | few | TRBV28 | . | TGTGCCAGCAGCTCACACAGTGAGCGGTTCTTC | CASSSHSERFF
TRBJ1-6 | few | TRBV20-1 | TRBD1 | TGCAGTGCTTCGAGACAGGGGGCGGCCTTTCCCCTCCACTTT | CSASRQGAAFPLHF
TRBJ2-3 | . | TRBV7-9 | . | TGTGCCAGCAGCGCTCGGTTAGCGGTAGTCTCAGATACGCAGTATTTT | CASSARLAVVSDTQYF
TRBJ2-1 | once | TRBV6-4 | . | TGTGCCAGCAGTGACTCAGGCGGAAGCTCCTACAATGAGCAGTTCTTC | CASSDSGGSSYNEQFF
TRBJ2-7 | . | TRBV20-1 | . | TGCAGTGCAACGAGTGATAGCTCCTACAATGAGCAGTACTTC | CSATSDSSYNEQYF
TRBJ2-7 | . | TRBV5-1 | . | TGCGCCAGCAGCTTGCGTACTAGCCGGAGCTACGAGCAGTACTTC | CASSLRTSRSYEQYF
TRBJ2-4 | few | TRBV5-1 | . | TGCGCCAGCAGCTTAACAGGGTTGGACATTCAGTACTTC | CASSLTGLDIQYF
TRBJ2-1 | . | TRBV7-3 | . | TGTGCCAGCAGCCCAGAGGTTTTTGAGCAGTTCTTC | CASSPEVFEQFF
TRBJ1-2 | few | TRBV7-6 | . | TGTGCCAGCAGCGCCTCTGCGTATGGCTACACCTTC | CASSASAYGYTF
TRBJ2-7 | . | TRBV6-6 | . | TGTGCCAGCAGTTACGATCTTAGGTACGAGCAGTACTTC | CASSYDLRYEQYF
TRBJ2-1 | . | TRBV9 | TRBD2 | TGTGCCAGCAGCGTAGCGGGGTTTCGAGCGGGAGTATTTGATGAGCAGTTCTTC | CASSVAGFRAGVFDEQFF
TRBJ2-7 | . | TRBV20-1 | . | TGCAGTGCTACGAGGTTTTCTTCGGGACTCCACTCCCACGAGCAGTACTTC | CSATRFSSGLHSHEQYF
TRBJ2-1 | . | TRBV20-1 | . | TGCAGTGCTAGAGTAGCGGAACCCCTCTCAAATGAGCAGTTCTTC | CSARVAEPLSNEQFF
TRBJ2-7 | few | TRBV7-2 | . | TGTGCCAGCAACCTCGACGGCTACGAGCAGTACTTC | CASNLDGYEQYF
TRBJ2-7 | . | TRBV3-1 | TRBD2 | TGTGCCAGCAGTCCGGGACTAGCGGGATTGTTCGGTAACGAGCAGTACTTC | CASSPGLAGLFGNEQYF
TRBJ2-1 | . | TRBV6-5 | TRBD1 | TGTGCCAGCAGTACCAGGGGGACGCACTCCTACAATGAGCAGTTCTTC | CASSTRGTHSYNEQFF
TRBJ1-1 | . | TRBV28 | TRBD1 | TGTGCCAGCAGTCACCCCCAGGGGGGAGCTTTCTTT | CASSHPQGGAFF
TRBJ2-7 | . | TRBV7-2 | . | TGTGCCAGCAGCTTACCGTTAGGGGCGTACGAGCAGTACTTC | CASSLPLGAYEQYF
TRBJ2-3 | . | TRBV3-1 | . | TGTGCCAGCAGCCAAACAGATACGCAGTATTTT | CASSQTDTQYF
TRBJ2-7 | few | TRBV25-1 | TRBD1 | TGTGCCAGCAGTGGGCCGGGACAGGGGAATTACGAGCAGTACTTC | CASSGPGQGNYEQYF
TRBJ2-1 | . | TRBV9 | TRBD2 | TGTGCCAGCAGCGAGAGCGGGGGGACGCACAATGAGCAGTTCTTC | CASSESGGTHNEQFF
TRBJ2-1 | few | TRBV5-4 | TRBD1 | TGTGCCAGCAGCTTGGGTGGCAGGGGGAGCTCCTACAATGAGCAGTTCTTC | CASSLGGRGSSYNEQFF
TRBJ1-4 | few | TRBV2 | TRBD1 | TGTGCCAGCCGCCTAGACAGGGGAATAGAAAAACTGTTTTTT | CASRLDRGIEKLFF
TRBJ2-1 | once | TRBV4-2 | TRBD1 | TGTGCCAGCAGCCAACCACGACAGGGAATCTCCTACAATGAGCAGTTCTTC | CASSQPRQGISYNEQFF
TRBJ2-5 | . | TRBV3-1 | TRBD2 | TGTGCCAGCAGCCGATCACTAGGACTAGCGGGAGAGGAGACCCAGTACTTC | CASSRSLGLAGEETQYF
TRBJ1-2 | once | TRBV9 | . | TGTGCCAGCAGCGATAACTATGGCTACACCTTC | CASSDNYGYTF
TRBJ2-1 | once | TRBV28 | . | TGTGCCAGCAGTAACCAGGACTGCTACAATGAGCAGTTCTTC | CASSNQDCYNEQFF
TRBJ1-1 | . | TRBV12-3/TRBV12-4 | . | TGTGCCAGCAGTTCAGGGTGGGGAGCTTTCTTT | CASSSGWGAFF
TRBJ2-1 | once | TRBV7-9 | . | TGTGCCAGCAGCCGAGGACGGTCGCAGTTCTTC | CASSRGRSQFF
TRBJ1-2 | . | TRBV2 | . | TGTGCCAGCAGTACCTCTGGCAGGCGGAACTATGGCTACACCTTC | CASSTSGRRNYGYTF
TRBJ2-7 | . | TRBV12-3/TRBV12-4 | . | TGTGCCAGCAGTTTAGGTCAGGGGATGACCTACGAGCAGTACTTC | CASSLGQGMTYEQYF
TRBJ2-5 | . | TRBV12-3/TRBV12-4 | TRBD1 | TGTGCCAGCAGCCGCCCCGGGACAGGTTACGCGACCCAGTACTTC | CASSRPGTGYATQYF
TRBJ1-2 | . | TRBV4-3 | . | TGCGCCAGCAGCCCTCAACTTGACCCCTATGGCTACACCTTC | CASSPQLDPYGYTF
TRBJ2-1 | few | TRBV10-3 | . | TGTGCCATCAAAAAGATGAGGACAGTACCAACCCTTAGGCATGAGCAGTTCTTC | CAIKKMRTVPTLRHEQFF
TRBJ2-7 | . | TRBV29-1 | TRBD1 | TGCAGCGTCGGTCCCGGGACAGGGTCAGGGGCCTACGAGCAGTACTTC | CSVGPGTGSGAYEQYF
TRBJ2-7 | . | TRBV19 | TRBD1 | TGTGCCAGTAGTATCCGCGATCGACAGGGCTACGAGCAGTACTTC | CASSIRDRQGYEQYF
TRBJ2-3 | . | TRBV6-5 | . | TGTGCCAGCAGTTACTCGAGTGGGTTGGGAGATACGCAGTATTTT | CASSYSSGLGDTQYF
TRBJ2-1 | few | TRBV4-2 | . | TGTGCCAGCAGCCAAATTGAGACTACCAATGAGCAGTTCTTC | CASSQIETTNEQFF